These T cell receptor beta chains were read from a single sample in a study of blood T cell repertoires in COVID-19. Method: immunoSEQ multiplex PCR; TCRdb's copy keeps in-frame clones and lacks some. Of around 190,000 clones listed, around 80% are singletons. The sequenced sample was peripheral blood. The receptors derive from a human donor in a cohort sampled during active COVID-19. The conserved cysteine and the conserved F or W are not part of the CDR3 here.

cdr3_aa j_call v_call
ASSQEGGRPYNSPLH TRBJ1-6 TRBV4-1
ASSLLTPGTGLSYGYT TRBJ1-2 TRBV5-1
SVGQELNTEAF TRBJ1-1 TRBV29-1
ASSTRQGEGSYNEQF TRBJ2-1 TRBV5-7
AWSVLQAYEQY TRBJ2-7 TRBV30
ASSLGRGWGYT TRBJ1-2 TRBV7-2
ASSPYWSKEFYEQY TRBJ2-7 TRBV7-9
ASSLQGGSGNTIY TRBJ1-3 TRBV27
ASSELPGQGYGYT TRBJ1-2 TRBV19
ASSPSVLPTGGSTEAF TRBJ1-1 TRBV9
ASSPPSSGGAGEQY TRBJ2-7 TRBV13
ASSFSEGWGYT TRBJ1-2 TRBV28
ASSGGYGNTIY TRBJ1-3 TRBV19
ASSLVAGGGGANVLT TRBJ2-6 TRBV5-6
ASSLDLSGGVRDEKLF TRBJ1-4 TRBV11-2
ASSAQAGTEAF TRBJ1-1 TRBV6-4
ASRSAGANVLT TRBJ2-6 TRBV5-6
ASRTAPYEQY TRBJ2-7 TRBV2
ASSPQDRSFYEQY TRBJ2-7 TRBV6-5
ASSRSGTGTEAF TRBJ1-1 TRBV2
ASSLTTGTTVRGYT TRBJ1-2 TRBV6-5
ASSPTGTSGGSSYNEQF TRBJ2-1 TRBV5-1
ASSIARAYEQY TRBJ2-7 TRBV19
ASRPGQAYEQY TRBJ2-7 TRBV6-6
ASSETSGDVSSYNEQF TRBJ2-1 TRBV2
ASSMGPGTDAF TRBJ1-1 TRBV19
ASSQGPPGTFPTYEQY TRBJ2-7 TRBV3-1/TRBV3-2
ASSQLTGLAYNEQF TRBJ2-1 TRBV3-1/TRBV3-2
ASSPLITGNTGELF TRBJ2-2 TRBV5-1
ATSDSGGNEKLF TRBJ1-4 TRBV24-1
ASSSKDRAQETQY TRBJ2-5 TRBV5-4
AISESNRVGNTIY TRBJ1-3 TRBV10-3
ASSLGGGMNTEAF TRBJ1-1 TRBV7-9
ASSQAVHRDWGETQY TRBJ2-5 TRBV4-1
ASSIDIEAF TRBJ1-1 TRBV19
ASSPMPGTKNIQY TRBJ2-4 TRBV3-1/TRBV3-2
ASSLTGNEQF TRBJ2-1 TRBV7-9
ASSLDAGPRDTQY TRBJ2-3 TRBV5-1
ASSGEGYSSYNSPLH TRBJ1-6 TRBV6-1
ASSSTGTIYGYT TRBJ1-2 TRBV5-6
ASSAGGAGETQY TRBJ2-5 TRBV11-3
SVDLRDRGLRGYT TRBJ1-2 TRBV29-1
ASSQVPLVAGGKYEQY TRBJ2-7 TRBV4-1
ASSIGAGFNEKLF TRBJ1-4 TRBV19
ASGRGAAYEQY TRBJ2-7 TRBV6-5
ASSPRTGGASETQY TRBJ2-5 TRBV5-1
ASSISGSRETQY TRBJ2-5 TRBV5-1
ASSLVGSGYGYT TRBJ1-2 TRBV7-9